The 5 T cell receptor beta chains presented below share a single source sample, sequenced in a study of T-cell reconstitution after alpha-beta-depleted transplantation in children. Unique molecular identifiers were incorporated when the TCRbeta library was constructed. TCRdb re-called the PCR reads with MiXCR, one entry per CDR3 protein. The sample has about 260,000 distinct CDR3 sequences, approximately 10% seen once; the top ten hold around a quarter. The source was peripheral blood, collected 180 days after TCRalphabeta/CD19-depleted stem cell transplant. These receptor sequences come from a male patient aged 2-9 years who had a stem cell transplant for chronic granulomatous disease, so the T cells may come from the graft donor.

Remarks on this clonotype: This may arise from a read error, as a much more abundant clone is one base away. The V gene is TRBV5-1, the J gene TRBJ2-7, with 7 positions matching TRBD2. CDR1 is SGHRS and CDR2 is YFSETQ in the germline V gene. The CDR3 sequence is 15 residues long. V trimming: 3 bases; J trimming: 2 bases; junction bases outside the gene matches: 8. CDR3 loop: CASSWGTIGTYEQYF. CDR3 sequence (DNA): TGCGCCAGCAGCTGGGGGACTATCGGAACCTACGAGCAGTACTTC.

This clonotype has a count of ten or more. The CDR3 sequence is CASSQGLQGSLTGELFF. The CDR3 DNA sequence: TGCGCCAGCAGCCAAGGCCTTCAGGGTAGTTTAACCGGGGAGCTGTTTTTT. This chain connects TRBV4-1 to TRBJ2-2, with D perhaps matching TRBD1 (5 bases). V was trimmed by 1 base and J by 5 bases, leaving 17 bases between them. Germline values: CDR1 MGHRA, CDR2 YSYEKL. The CDR3 has 17 amino acids.

In this sample, this clonotype turned up many times. The V call is TRBV4-3, the J call TRBJ2-7, with 7 positions matching TRBD1. CDR1 and CDR2 from the germline V gene are LGHNA and YSLEER. V shed 1 base, J shed 2 bases, and the junction held 2 bases outside the gene matches. The CDR3 has 14 amino acids. CDR3 in amino acids: CASSQGQGAYEQYF. The CDR3 DNA sequence: TGCGCCAGCAGCCAAGGGCAGGGGGCCTACGAGCAGTACTTC.

V gene TRBV24-1 combines with J gene TRBJ2-1; the D is unclear. The CDR3 totals 15 residues. Germline lookup yields CDR1 KGHDR and CDR2 SFDVKD. The CDR3 DNA is TGTGCGGCCAGTTATCAAAAGAGGACCTACAATGAGCAGTTCTTC. It yields the protein CAASYQKRTYNEQFF.

This clonotype has a count of ten or more. This chain uses TRBV19 with TRBJ2-6; 7 nucleotides line up with TRBD1. V trimming: 3 bases; J trimming: 0 bases; junction bases outside the gene matches: 8. The CDR3 is 18 amino acids. Germline loops: CDR1 LNHDA, CDR2 SQIVND (reference sequence). CDR3 sequence: CASSILGQALSGANVLTF. The CDR3 nucleotides are TGTGCCAGTAGTATTCTAGGACAGGCCCTCTCTGGGGCCAACGTCCTGACTTTC.